The present TCR beta chain was sequenced within a study of blood T cells in healthy people across ages. A sample-barcoded 5' primer and a J-beta primer mix were used in a second PCR of roughly 6 to 11 cycles. Each cDNA molecule carried a tag from a template-switch adaptor that contained 12 random nucleotides. TCRdb itself ran the 5' RACE reads through MiXCR, one entry per CDR3 protein. This sample carries 450,000 to 700,000 distinct CDR3 sequences, approximately 30% of them seen once, and the ten largest clones take less than 20%. The CDR3 is 15 amino acids. With 6 bases clipped from V and 0 bases from J, the junction kept 6 bases outside the gene matches. The germline V gene encodes CDR1 LGHNT and CDR2 FRNRAP. Each sample yielded at least 5.5 micrograms of PBMC total RNA.

The sequenced sample was blood. The receptor was derived from a woman in her seventies in good health. The chain is built from TRBV12-5 and TRBJ2-3; 7 bases are a match to TRBD1. CDR3: CASGSGQVSTDTQYF. In DNA form, the CDR3 reads TGTGCTAGTGGCTCAGGACAGGTCAGCACAGATACGCAGTATTTT. The full variable domain, completed using reference TRBV12-5 and TRBJ2-3, is DARVTQTPRHKVTEMGQEVTMRCQPILGHNTVFWYRQTMMQGLELLAYFRNRAPLDDSGMPKDRFSAEMPDATLATLKIQPSEPRDSAVYFCASGSGQVSTDTQYFGPGTRLTVL.